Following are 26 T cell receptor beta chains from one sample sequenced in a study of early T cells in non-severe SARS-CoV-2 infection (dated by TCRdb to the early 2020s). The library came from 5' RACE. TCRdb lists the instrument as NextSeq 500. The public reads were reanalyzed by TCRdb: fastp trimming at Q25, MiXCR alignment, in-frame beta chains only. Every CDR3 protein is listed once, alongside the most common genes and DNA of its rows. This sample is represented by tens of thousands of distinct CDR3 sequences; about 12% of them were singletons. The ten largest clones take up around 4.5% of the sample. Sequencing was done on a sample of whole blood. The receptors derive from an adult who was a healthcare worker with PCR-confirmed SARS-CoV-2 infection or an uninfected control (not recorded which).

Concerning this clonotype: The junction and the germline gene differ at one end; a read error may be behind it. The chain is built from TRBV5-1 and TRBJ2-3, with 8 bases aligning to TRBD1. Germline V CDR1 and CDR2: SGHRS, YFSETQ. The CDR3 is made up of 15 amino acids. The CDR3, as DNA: TGCACCAGCAGAGGTCAGGGGGCGAGCACAGATACGCAGTATTTT. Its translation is CTSRGQGASTDTQYF. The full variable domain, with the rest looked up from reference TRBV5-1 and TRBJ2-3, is KAGVTQTPRYLIKTRGQQVTLSCSPISGHRSVSWYQQTPGQGLQFLFEYFSETQRNKGNFPGRFSGRQFSNSRSEMNVSTLELGDSALYLCTSRGQGASTDTQYFGPGTRLTVL.

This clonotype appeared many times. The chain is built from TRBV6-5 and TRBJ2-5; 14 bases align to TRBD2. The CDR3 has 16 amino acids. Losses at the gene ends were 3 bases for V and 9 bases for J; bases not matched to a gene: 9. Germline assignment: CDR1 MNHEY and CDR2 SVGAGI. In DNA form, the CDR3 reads TGTGCCAGCAGTTATTCCGGGACTAGCGGGAGCCTCCCCCAGTACTTC. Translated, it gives CASSYSGTSGSLPQYF.

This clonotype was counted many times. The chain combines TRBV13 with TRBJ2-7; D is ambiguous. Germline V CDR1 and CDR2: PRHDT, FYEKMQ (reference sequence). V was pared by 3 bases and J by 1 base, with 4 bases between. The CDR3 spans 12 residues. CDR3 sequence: CASSFRSYEQYF. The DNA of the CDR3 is TGTGCCAGCAGCTTCCGGTCCTACGAGCAGTACTTC.

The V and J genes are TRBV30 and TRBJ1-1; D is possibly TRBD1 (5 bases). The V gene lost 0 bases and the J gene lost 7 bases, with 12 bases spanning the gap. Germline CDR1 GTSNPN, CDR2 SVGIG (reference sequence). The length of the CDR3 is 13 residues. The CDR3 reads CAWSVRAGFEAFF. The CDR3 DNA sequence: TGTGCCTGGAGTGTACGGGCAGGGTTTGAAGCTTTCTTT.

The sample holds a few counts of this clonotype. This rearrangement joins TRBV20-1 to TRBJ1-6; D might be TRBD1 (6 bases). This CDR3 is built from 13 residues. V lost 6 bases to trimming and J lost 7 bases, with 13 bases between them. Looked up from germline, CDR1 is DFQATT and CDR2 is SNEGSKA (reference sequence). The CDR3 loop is CSAYRDWNSPLHF. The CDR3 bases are TGCAGTGCATACAGGGATTGGAATTCACCCCTCCACTTT.

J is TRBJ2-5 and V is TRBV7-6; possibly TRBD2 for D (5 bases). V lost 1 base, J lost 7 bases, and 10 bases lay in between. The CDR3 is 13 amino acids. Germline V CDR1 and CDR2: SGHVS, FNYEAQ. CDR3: CASSLEAEGTQYF. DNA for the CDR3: TGTGCCAGCAGCTTAGAAGCGGAAGGGACCCAGTACTTC.

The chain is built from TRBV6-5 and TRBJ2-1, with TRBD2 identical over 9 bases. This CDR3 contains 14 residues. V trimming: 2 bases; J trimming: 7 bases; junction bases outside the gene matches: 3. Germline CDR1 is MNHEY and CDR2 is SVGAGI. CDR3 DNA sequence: TGTGCCAGCAGTTACGGGCGGGGGGGTAATGAGCAGTTCTTC. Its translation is CASSYGRGGNEQFF.

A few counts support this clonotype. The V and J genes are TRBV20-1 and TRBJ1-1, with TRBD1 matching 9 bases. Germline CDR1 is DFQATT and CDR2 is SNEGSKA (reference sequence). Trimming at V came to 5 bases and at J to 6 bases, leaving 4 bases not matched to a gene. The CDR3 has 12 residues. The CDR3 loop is CSARQGVAEAFF. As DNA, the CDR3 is TGCAGTGCTCGACAGGGGGTGGCTGAAGCTTTCTTT.

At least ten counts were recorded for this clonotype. The DNA of the CDR3 is TGCGCCACAGCCATGACACCACTAGCCAAAAACATTCAGTACTTC. This gives the protein CATAMTPLAKNIQYF. V usage is TRBV4-1 and J usage is TRBJ2-4; D gene unclear. The germline V and J ends were trimmed by 10 bases and 0 bases, with 16 bases remaining between them. Germline CDR1 is MGHRA and CDR2 is YSYEKL. This CDR3 comprises 15 residues.

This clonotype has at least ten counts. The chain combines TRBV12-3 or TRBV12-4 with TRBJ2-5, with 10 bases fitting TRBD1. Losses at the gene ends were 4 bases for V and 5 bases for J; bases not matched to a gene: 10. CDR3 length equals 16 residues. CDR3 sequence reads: CASSSGQGGRRETQYF. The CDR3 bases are TGTGCCAGCAGTTCAGGACAGGGGGGACGACGGGAGACCCAGTACTTC.

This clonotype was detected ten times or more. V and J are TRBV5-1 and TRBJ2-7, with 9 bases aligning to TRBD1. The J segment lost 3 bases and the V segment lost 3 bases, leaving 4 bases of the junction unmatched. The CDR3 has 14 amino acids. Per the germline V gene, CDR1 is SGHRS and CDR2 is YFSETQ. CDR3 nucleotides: TGCGCCAGCAGCTGGGACAGGGCCCTCTACGAGCAGTACTTC. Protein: CASSWDRALYEQYF.

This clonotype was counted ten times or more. CDR3 sequence (DNA): TGTGCCAGCACCGAAGACACCGGGGAGCTGTTTTTT. It encodes CASTEDTGELFF. This chain uses TRBV11-2 with TRBJ2-2; D uncertain. The CDR3 is made up of 12 amino acids. V was pared by 7 bases and J by 3 bases, with 6 bases between. Per the germline V gene, CDR1 is SGHAT and CDR2 is FQNNGV.

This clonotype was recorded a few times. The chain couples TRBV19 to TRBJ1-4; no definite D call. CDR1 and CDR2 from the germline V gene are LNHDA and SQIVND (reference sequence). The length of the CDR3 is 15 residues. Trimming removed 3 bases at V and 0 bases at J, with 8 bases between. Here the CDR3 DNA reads TGTGCCAGTAGTATTTCGTCTGCAACTAATGAAAAACTGTTTTTT. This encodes CASSISSATNEKLFF.

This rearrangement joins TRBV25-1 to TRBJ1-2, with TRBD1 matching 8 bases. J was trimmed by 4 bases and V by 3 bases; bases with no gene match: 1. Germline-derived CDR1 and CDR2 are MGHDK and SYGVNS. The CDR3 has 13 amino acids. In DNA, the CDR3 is TGTGCCAGCAGTGAGGACAGGGCCTATGGCTACACCTTC. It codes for CASSEDRAYGYTF.

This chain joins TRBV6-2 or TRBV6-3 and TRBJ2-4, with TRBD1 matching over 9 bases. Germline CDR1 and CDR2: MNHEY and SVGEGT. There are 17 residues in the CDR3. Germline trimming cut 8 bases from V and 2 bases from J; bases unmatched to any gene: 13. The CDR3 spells CASRTEPGQGTKNIQYF. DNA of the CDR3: TGTGCCAGCCGTACTGAGCCGGGACAGGGTACCAAAAACATTCAGTACTTC.

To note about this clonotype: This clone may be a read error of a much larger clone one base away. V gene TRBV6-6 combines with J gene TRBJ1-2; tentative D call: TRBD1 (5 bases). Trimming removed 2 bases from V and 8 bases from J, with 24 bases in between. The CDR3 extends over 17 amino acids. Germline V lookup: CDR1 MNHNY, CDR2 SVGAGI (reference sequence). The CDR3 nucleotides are TGTGCCAGCAGTTACCCTGAAGGGAGACAGCAAGGAGGAGGCTACACCTTC. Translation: CASSYPEGRQQGGGYTF.

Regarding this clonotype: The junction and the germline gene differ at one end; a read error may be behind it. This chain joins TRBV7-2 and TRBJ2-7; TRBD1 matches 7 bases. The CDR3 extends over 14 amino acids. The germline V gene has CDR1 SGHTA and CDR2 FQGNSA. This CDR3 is CVSSLLDRVAEQYF. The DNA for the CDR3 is TGTGTCAGCAGCCTCCTAGACAGGGTTGCCGAGCAGTACTTC. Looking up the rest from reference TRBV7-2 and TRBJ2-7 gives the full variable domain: GAGVSQSPSNKVTEKGKDVELRCDPISGHTALYWYRQSLGQGLEFLIYFQGNSAPDKSGLPSDRFSAERTGGSVSTLTIQRTQQEDSAVYLCVSSLLDRVAEQYFGPGTRLTVT.

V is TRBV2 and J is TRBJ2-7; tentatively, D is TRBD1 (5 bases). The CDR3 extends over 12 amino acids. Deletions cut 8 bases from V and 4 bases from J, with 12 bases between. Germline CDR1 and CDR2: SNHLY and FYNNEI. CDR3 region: CASGEQVYEQYF. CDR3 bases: TGTGCCAGCGGAGAACAGGTTTACGAGCAGTACTTC. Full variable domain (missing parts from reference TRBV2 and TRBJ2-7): EPEVTQTPSHQVTQMGQEVILRCVPISNHLYFYWYRQILGQKVEFLVSFYNNEISEKSEIFDDQFSVERPDGSNFTLKIRSTKLEDSAMYFCASGEQVYEQYFGPGTRLTVT.

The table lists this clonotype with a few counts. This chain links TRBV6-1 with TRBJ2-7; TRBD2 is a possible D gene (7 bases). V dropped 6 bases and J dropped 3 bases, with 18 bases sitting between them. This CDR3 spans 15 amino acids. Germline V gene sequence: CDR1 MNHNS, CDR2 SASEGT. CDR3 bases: TGTGCCAGCAGCGCTAGGGGGGGCGGACTCTACGAGCAGTACTTC. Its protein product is CASSARGGGLYEQYF.

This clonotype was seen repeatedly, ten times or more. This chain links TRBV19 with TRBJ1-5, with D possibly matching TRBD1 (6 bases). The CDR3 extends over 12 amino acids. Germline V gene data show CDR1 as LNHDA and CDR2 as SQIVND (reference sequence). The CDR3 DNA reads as TGTGGGGCAGGGGCCCTCGGGCAGCCCCAGCATTTT. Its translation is CGAGALGQPQHF.

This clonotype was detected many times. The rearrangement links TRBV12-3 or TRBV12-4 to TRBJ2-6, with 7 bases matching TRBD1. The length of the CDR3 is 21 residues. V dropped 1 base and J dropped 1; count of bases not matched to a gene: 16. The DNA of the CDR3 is TGTGCCAGCAGTTTAGGGTTCCCCTCGACAGGGCACAATTCTGGGGCCAACGTCCTGACTTTC. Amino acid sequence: CASSLGFPSTGHNSGANVLTF.

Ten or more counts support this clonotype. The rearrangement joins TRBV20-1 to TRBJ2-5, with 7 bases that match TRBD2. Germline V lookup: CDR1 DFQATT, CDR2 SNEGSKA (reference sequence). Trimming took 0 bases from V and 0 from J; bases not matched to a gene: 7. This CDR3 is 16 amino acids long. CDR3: CSARDYGGTNQETQYF. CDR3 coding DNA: TGCAGTGCTAGAGATTACGGGGGGACTAACCAAGAGACCCAGTACTTC.

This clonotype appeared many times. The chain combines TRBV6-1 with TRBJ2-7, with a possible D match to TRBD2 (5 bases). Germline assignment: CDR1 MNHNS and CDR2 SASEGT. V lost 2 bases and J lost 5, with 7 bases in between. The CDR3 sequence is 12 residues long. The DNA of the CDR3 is TGTGCCAGCAGTGAACGGGGAAACGAGCAGTACTTC. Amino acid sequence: CASSERGNEQYF.

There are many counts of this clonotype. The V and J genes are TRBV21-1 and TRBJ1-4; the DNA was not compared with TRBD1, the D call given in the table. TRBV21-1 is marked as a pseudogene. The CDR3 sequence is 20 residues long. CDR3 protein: CASSMRPTQGGNGSNEKLFF. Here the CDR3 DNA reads TGTGCCAGCAGTATGCGCCCTACCCAGGGGGGCAATGGATCTAATGAAAAACTGTTTTTT.

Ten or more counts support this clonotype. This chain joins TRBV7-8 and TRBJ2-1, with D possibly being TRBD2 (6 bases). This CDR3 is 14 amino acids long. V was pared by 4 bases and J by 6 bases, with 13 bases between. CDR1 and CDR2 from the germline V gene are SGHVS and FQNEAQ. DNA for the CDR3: TGTGCCAGCAGCTCGGGAGTGGGAGCCAATGAGCAGTTCTTC. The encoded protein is CASSSGVGANEQFF.

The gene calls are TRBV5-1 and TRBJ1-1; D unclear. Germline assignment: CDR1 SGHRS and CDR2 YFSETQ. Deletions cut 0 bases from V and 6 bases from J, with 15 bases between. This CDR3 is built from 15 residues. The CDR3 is CASSLEALMSPEAFF. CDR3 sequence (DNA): TGCGCCAGCAGCTTGGAAGCACTCATGAGTCCTGAAGCTTTCTTT.